This T cell receptor (beta chain) was observed in a study of blood T cells in healthy people across ages. The CDR3 has 13 residues. V was shortened by 4 bases and J by 6 bases, with 8 bases between the two germline ends. Germline CDR1 is SGDLS and CDR2 is YYNGEE. Study findings and constraints: Per-million-T-cell TCR beta diversity fell roughly linearly with age. Unsorted PBMC input precluded a conclusive naive versus antigen-experienced comparison.

Using a J-beta primer mix together with a sample-barcoded 5' primer, a second PCR was run for roughly 7 to 11 cycles. TCRdb reprocessed the 5' RACE reads with MiXCR, giving one entry per CDR3 protein. The data contain 1.5 million to 2 million distinct CDR3 sequences, 28% of them singletons. This clonotype was seen a few times. Its antigen is not identified. Drawing of peripheral blood yielded roughly 10 milliliters from each donor. Researchers report isolating at least 6 million PBMCs per sample. Sequenced input: blood. The receptor was isolated from a woman aged 25 to 39 in good health. The chain combines TRBV9 with TRBJ1-6; D ambiguous. CDR3 nucleotides: TGTGCCAGCAGCCAGGTGGTTAATTCACCCCTCCACTTT. This encodes CASSQVVNSPLHF. The full variable domain, completed using reference TRBV9 and TRBJ1-6, is DSGVTQTPKHLITATGQRVTLRCSPRSGDLSVYWYQQSLDQGLQFLIQYYNGEERAKGNILERFSAQQFPDLHSELNLSSLELGDSALYFCASSQVVNSPLHFGNGTRLTVT.